This TCR beta chain was sequenced in a study of beta chain features in type 1 diabetes. Study as a whole: When patients were set against healthy donors, age, gender and cell yields were similar. All of the samples together had around 110,000,000 sorted cells examined.

Reverse transcription of all isolated RNA meant that expressed TCRB transcripts were sequenced. Several million reads on average were seen across naive, central memory and regulatory T cell samples. Profiling relied on immunoSEQ multiplex PCR, and the TCRdb table lists in-frame clones only, not all of them. The table records some 150,000 clones, less than 10% of them present only once. The ends lost 2 bases at V and 2 bases at J; junction bases unmatched: 1. CDR1 is KGHSH, CDR2 LQKENI, per germline. The CDR3 runs to 14 residues. The TCR comes from a woman in her 40s in good health. The V and J genes are TRBV18 and TRBJ1-2; 8 bases agree with TRBD1. Source material: central memory CD4+ T cells from blood. The CDR3 spells CASSPGQGNYGYTF. CDR3 nucleotide sequence: TGTGCCAGCTCACCAGGACAGGGAAACTATGGCTACACCTTC.